This T cell receptor beta chain was sequenced in a study of glioma-infiltrating T cells after dendritic cell vaccination. Whole-study context: Three intradermal dendritic cell vaccine injections were given every two weeks.

The time point here: after dendritic cell vaccination, including at tumor progression/relapse. Selection required adequate fresh-frozen tumor tissue plus more than two years' survival data. Before vaccination, two weeks after the third vaccination, and at progression, PBMC were collected. Amplification used 60 V beta primers and 13 J beta primers. This table comes from immunoSEQ multiplex PCR, and its TCRdb copy is limited to in-frame clones, with some not included. The sample holds 90,000 to 95,000 clones, approximately 80% seen once. Germline V gives CDR1 SGHTA, CDR2 FQGNSA. Trimming stripped 2 bases from V and 12 bases from J, with 11 bases between. The CDR3 is 12 amino acids.

The material was blood, obtained after dendritic cell vaccination. The V call is TRBV7-2, the J call TRBJ2-1; possible D gene TRBD2, 6 bases. The TCR was taken from a human donor with glioblastoma. The CDR3 DNA is TGTGCCAGCAGCTTAAGACTAGGCTTGCAGTTCTTC. Protein sequence: CASSLRLGLQFF.